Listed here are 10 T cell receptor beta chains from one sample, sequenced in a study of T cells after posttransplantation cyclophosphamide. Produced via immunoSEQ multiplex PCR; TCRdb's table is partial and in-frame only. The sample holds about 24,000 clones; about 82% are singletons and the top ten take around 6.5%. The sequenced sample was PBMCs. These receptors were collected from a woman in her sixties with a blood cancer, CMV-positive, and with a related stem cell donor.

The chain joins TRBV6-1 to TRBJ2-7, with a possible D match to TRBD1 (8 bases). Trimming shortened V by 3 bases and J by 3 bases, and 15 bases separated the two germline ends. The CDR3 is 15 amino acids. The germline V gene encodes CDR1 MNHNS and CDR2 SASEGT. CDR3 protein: CASSETQGGLYEQYF. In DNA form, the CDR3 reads TGTGCCAGCAGTGAGACACAGGGGGGGCTCTACGAGCAGTACTTC.

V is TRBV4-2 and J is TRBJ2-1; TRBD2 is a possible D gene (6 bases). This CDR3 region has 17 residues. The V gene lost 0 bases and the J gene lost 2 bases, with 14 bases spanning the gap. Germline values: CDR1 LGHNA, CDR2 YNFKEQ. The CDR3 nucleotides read TGTGCCAGCAGCCAAGATACCGGGAGTGGAGCCTACAATGAGCAGTTCTTC. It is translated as CASSQDTGSGAYNEQFF.

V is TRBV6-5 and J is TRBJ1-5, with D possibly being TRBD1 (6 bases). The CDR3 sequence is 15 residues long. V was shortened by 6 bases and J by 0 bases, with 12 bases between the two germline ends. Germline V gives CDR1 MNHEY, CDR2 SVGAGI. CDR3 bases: TGTGCCAGCAGGGAAACAGGGTTTAGCAATCAGCCCCAGCATTTT. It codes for CASRETGFSNQPQHF.

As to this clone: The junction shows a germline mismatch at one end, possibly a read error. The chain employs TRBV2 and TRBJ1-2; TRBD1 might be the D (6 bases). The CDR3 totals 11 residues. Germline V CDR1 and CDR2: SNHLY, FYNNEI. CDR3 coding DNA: TGCGCCGGGGGGGGCGACTATGGCTACACCTTC. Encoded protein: CAGGGDYGYTF.

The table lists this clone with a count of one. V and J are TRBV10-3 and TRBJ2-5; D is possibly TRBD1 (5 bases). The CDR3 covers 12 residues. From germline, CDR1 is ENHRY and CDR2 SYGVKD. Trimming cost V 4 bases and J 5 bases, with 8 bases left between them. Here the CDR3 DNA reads TGTGCCATCAGTGGGACACGGGAGACCCAGTACTTC. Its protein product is CAISGTRETQYF.

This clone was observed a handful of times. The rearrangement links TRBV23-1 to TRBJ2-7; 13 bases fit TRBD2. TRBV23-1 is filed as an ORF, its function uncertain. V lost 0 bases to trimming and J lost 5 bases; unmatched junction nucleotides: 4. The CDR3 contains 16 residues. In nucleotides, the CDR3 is TGCGCCAGCAGTCAATCACGGACTAGCGGGAGCAACGAGCAGTACTTC. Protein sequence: CASSQSRTSGSNEQYF.

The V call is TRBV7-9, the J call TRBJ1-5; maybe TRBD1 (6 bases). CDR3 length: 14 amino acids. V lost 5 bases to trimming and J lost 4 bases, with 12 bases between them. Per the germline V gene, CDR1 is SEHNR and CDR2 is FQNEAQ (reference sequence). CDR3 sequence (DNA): TGTGCCAGCAGCCAGACAGGAATAAATCAGCCCCAGCATTTT. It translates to CASSQTGINQPQHF.

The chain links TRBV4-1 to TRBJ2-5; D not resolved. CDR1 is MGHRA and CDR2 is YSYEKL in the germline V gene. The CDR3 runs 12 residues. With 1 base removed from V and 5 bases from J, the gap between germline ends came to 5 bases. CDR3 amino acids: CASSQVEETQYF. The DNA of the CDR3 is TGCGCCAGCAGCCAAGTGGAGGAGACCCAGTACTTC.

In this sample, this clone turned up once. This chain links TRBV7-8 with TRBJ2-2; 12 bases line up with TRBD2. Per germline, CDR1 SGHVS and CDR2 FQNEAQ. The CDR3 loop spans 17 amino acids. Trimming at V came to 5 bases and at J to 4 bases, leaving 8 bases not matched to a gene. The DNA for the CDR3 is TGTGCCAGCAGCCCACGACTAGCGGGAGCACTCACCGGGGAGCTGTTTTTT. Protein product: CASSPRLAGALTGELFF.

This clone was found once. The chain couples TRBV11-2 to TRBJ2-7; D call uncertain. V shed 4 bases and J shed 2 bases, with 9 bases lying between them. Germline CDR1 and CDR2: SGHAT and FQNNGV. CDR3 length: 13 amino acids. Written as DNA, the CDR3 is TGTGCCAGCAGCTCTTGGCGGACCTACGAGCAGTACTTC. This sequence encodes CASSSWRTYEQYF.